These 4 T cell receptor beta chains were all obtained from the same sample, sequenced in a study of post-analysis software for immune sequencing data. Study results and limitations: Comparison of patients with controls showed five TRBV segments more frequent in patients, TRBV5-6, TRBV5-1 and TRBV20-1 among them.

These receptors have no identified antigens. TCR beta cDNA libraries included unique molecular identifiers. Each CDR3 protein is one row after TCRdb ran MiXCR on the PCR reads. Of approximately 730,000 distinct CDR3 sequences listed, roughly 50% were seen once; the top ten hold 4.9%. What was sequenced was blood. These receptors all come from a girl aged 10 to 17 with multiple sclerosis.

The chain joins TRBV29-1 to TRBJ1-5; no clear D gene. CDR3 length equals 13 residues. The ends were cut back, 4 bases at V and 2 bases at J, with 9 bases in the middle. The germline V gene has CDR1 SQVTM and CDR2 ANQGSEA. CDR3 sequence reads: CSVGFGRNQPQHF. CDR3 bases: TGCAGCGTTGGGTTCGGACGCAATCAGCCCCAGCATTTT.

The V and J genes are TRBV10-3 and TRBJ1-5; perhaps TRBD1 as D (6 bases). V lost 0 bases to trimming and J lost 7 bases, with 13 bases between them. The germline CDR1 and CDR2 sequences are ENHRY and SYGVKD. This CDR3 comprises 15 residues. For the CDR3, the DNA is TGTGCCATCAGTGAGTCGAGGGGGGTCAACCAGCCCCAGCATTTT. This gives the protein CAISESRGVNQPQHF.

A remark on this clonotype: A read error is possible here, since a much larger clone lies one base away. J is TRBJ2-1 and V is TRBV10-3; D perhaps matches TRBD2 (6 bases). The germline CDR1 and CDR2 sequences are ENHRY and SYGVKD. Trimming took off 10 bases at V and 3 bases at J, with 16 bases between the two ends. The length of the CDR3 is 14 residues. CDR3 coding DNA: TGTGCCACTAAGAAGGAGGGCGGCTACAATGAGCAGTTCTTC. It specifies CATKKEGGYNEQFF.

The genes are TRBV7-2 and TRBJ1-5; 7 nucleotides agree with TRBD1. Per germline, CDR1 SGHTA and CDR2 FQGNSA. CDR3 length equals 15 residues. Trimming removed 1 base from V and 4 bases from J; junction bases left unmatched: 4. The CDR3 is CASSLVGDRNQPQHF. For the CDR3, the DNA is TGTGCCAGCAGCTTAGTAGGGGACAGAAATCAGCCCCAGCATTTT.